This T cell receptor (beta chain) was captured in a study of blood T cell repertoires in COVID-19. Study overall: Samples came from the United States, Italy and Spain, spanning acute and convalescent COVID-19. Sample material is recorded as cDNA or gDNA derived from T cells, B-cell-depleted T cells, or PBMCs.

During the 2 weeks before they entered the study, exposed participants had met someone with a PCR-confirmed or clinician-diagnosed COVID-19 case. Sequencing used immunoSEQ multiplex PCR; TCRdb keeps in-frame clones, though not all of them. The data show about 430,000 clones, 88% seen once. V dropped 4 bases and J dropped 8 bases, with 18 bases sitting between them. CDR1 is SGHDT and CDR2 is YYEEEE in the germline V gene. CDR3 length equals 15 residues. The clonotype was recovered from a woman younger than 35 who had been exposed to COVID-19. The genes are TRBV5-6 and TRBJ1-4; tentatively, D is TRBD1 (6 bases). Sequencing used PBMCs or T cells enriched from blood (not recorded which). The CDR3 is CASSALQGAGEKLFF. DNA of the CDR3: TGTGCCAGCAGCGCCTTACAGGGAGCGGGGGAAAAACTGTTTTTT.